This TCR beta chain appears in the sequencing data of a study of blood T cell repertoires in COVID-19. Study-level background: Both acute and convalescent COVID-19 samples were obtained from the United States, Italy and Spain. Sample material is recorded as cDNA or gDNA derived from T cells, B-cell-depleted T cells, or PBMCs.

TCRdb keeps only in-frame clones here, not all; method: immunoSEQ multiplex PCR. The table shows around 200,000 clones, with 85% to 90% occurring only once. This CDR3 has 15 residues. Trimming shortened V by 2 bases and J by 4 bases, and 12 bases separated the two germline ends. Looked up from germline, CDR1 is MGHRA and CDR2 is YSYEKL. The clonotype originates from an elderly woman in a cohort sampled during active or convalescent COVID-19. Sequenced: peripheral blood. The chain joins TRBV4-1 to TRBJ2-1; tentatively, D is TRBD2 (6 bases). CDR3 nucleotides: TGCGCCAGCAGCCAAACTTCGGGACTTTACAATGAGCAGTTCTTC. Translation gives CASSQTSGLYNEQFF.